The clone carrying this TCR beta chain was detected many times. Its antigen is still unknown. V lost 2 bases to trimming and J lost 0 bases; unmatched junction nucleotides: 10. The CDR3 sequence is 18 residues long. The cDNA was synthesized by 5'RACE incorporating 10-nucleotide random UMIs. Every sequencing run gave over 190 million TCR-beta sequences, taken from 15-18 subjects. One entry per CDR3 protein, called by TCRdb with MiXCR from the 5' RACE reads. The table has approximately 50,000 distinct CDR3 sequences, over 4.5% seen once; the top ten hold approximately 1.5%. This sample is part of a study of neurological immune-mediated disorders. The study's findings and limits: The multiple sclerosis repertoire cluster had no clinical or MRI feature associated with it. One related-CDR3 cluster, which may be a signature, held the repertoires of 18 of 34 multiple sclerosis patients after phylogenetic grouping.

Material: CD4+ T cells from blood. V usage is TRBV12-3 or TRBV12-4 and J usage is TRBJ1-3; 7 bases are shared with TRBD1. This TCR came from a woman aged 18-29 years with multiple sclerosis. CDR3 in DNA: TGTGCCAGCAGTTTACCTCCGGGACAGTATTTCTCTGGAAACACCATATATTTT. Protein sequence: CASSLPPGQYFSGNTIYF.